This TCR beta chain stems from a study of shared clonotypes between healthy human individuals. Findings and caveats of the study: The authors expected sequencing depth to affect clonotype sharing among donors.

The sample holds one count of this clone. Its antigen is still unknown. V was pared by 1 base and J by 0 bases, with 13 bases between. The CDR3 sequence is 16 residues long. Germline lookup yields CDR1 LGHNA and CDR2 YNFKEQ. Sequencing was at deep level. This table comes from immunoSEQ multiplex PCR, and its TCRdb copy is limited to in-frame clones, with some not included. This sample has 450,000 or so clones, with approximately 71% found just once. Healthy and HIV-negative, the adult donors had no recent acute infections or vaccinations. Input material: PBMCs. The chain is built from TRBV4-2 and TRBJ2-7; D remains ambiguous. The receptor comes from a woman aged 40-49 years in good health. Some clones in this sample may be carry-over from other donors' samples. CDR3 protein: CASSQVGATSSYEQYF. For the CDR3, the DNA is TGTGCCAGCAGCCAAGTTGGTGCAACGAGCTCCTACGAGCAGTACTTC.